A selection of T cell receptor delta chains follows, all from one sample in a study of Vδ1+ human thymocytes. With CATT, TCRdb re-called clones from the multiplex PCR reads. There are about 20,000 delta-chain clones in the sample; over 7% occur only once, and approximately 1% lies in the top ten. The sample taken for sequencing was Vdelta1+ gamma-delta thymocytes from the thymus. All receptors derive from a child under two years old who had congenital heart surgery. Each CDR3 is given with its conserved first and last residue. Each record gives: clone size, V gene, J gene, D gene, CDR3 DNA, CDR3 protein. D genes are given only for firm matches. Only some rows state a clone size, as once, few, many or a class for expanded clones.

few	TRDV1	TRDJ1	TRDD3	TGTGCTCTTGGGGAACTCCACTGGGGGAGGGCGTACACCGATAAACTCATCTTT	CALGELHWGRAYTDKLIF
-	TRDV1	TRDJ1	TRDD3	TGTGCTCTTGGGGAACTTCCCCCACTTCCTACCACTGGGGGATACGGGACGTACACCGATAAACTCATCTTT	CALGELPPLPTTGGYGTYTDKLIF
-	TRDV2	TRDJ1	TRDD3	TGTGCCTGTGACACGATACACGTCGGGGGATACGCGGTCACCGATAAACTCATCTTT	CACDTIHVGGYAVTDKLIF
-	TRDV1	TRDJ1	-	TGTGCTCTTGGGGAACTCACCCCAGGCACCGATAAACTCATCTTC	CALGELTPGTDKLIF
few	TRDV1	TRDJ1	-	TGTGCTCTTGGGGTCCCTTCTCCGGGGGGCCCCTACACCGATAAACTCATCTTT	CALGVPSPGGPYTDKLIF
-	TRDV1	TRDJ1	-	TGTGCTCTTGGGGAATGCTTAGGGGCCCCTTACTTGTGGGGACGAACCGATAAACTCATCTTT	CALGECLGAPYLWGRTDKLIF
-	TRDV1	TRDJ1	-	TGTGCTCTTGGGGAACTAAGCAGGGGACGGTTTAGGTACACCGATAAACTCATCTTT	CALGELSRGRFRYTDKLIF
few	TRDV1	TRDJ1	TRDD3	TGTGCTCTTGGCCTTCTCTCGGGGGATCCTTATTACACCGATAAACTCATCTTT	CALGLLSGDPYYTDKLIF
-	TRDV1	TRDJ1	-	TGTGCTCTTGGGGAACTTACGGTGGCCGATAAACTCATCTTT	CALGELTVADKLIF
-	TRDV1	TRDJ1	TRDD3	TGTGCTCTTGGGGAACAGCCTACAATCCTTACTGGGGGATACTTTTATAAACTCATCTTT	CALGEQPTILTGGYFYKLIF
few	TRDV2	TRDJ1	TRDD3	TGTGCCTGTGACACCGAGCGGGGGATACGGTACACCGATAAACTCATCTTT	CACDTERGIRYTDKLIF
few	TRDV1	TRDJ1	TRDD3	TGTGCTCTTGGGAAATTAGGAGTCCTTCCCACTAAACTGGGGGATTCGTACACCGATAAACTCATCTTT	CALGKLGVLPTKLGDSYTDKLIF
few	TRDV1	TRDJ1	-	TGTGCTCTTGGGGAACTATGGGCTTCCTCACTTGTTGGGTATCATAAACTCATCTTT	CALGELWASSLVGYHKLIF
-	TRDV1	TRDJ1	-	TGTGCTCTTGGGGAAACCCCCCACCCGACCGATAAACTCATCTTT	CALGETPHPTDKLIF
few	TRDV1	TRDJ1	-	TGTGCTCTTGGGGAAAGATGGGATAATGGCGATAAACTCATCTTT	CALGERWDNGDKLIF
few	TRDV1	TRDJ1	-	TGTGCTCTTGGGGAACTAGGGCGGGGGAATCCATTCGCCGATAAACTCATCTTT	CALGELGRGNPFADKLIF
-	TRDV1	TRDJ1	TRDD3	TGTGCTCTTAGGCTATACTGGGGGCGGGATAATAAACTCATCTTT	CALRLYWGRDNKLIF
few	TRDV1	TRDJ1	TRDD3	TGTGCTCTTGGGGCTGCTCCCCCCGAGAGGGGAAACCTTCCCTCCCCTTACTGGGGGATACGCACGTTGGAACTCATCTTT	CALGAAPPERGNLPSPYWGIRTLELIF
few	TRDV2	TRDJ1	-	TGTGCCTGTGACACCGCTCTGACTTACACCGATAAACTCATCTTT	CACDTALTYTDKLIF
few	TRDV1	TRDJ1	-	TGTGCTCTTGGGGACCCCCTCCCTCTAGATAAGTACACCGATAAACTCATCTTT	CALGDPLPLDKYTDKLIF
few	TRDV2	TRDJ2	TRDD3	TGTGCCTGTGACCCTGGGGGATACGCCCCCCAACGGGCTTTGACAGCACAACTCTTCTTT	CACDPGGYAPQRALTAQLFF
-	TRDV1	TRDJ1	-	TGTGCTCTTGGGGAGGTCCCTCCTTACACCGATAAACTCATCTTT	CALGEVPPYTDKLIF
few	TRDV2	TRDJ1	TRDD3	TGTGCCTGTGACCCCTTACGCTTCTGGGGGCCTCACGGGACCGATAAACTCATCTTT	CACDPLRFWGPHGTDKLIF